A single sample gave rise to the 20 T cell receptor beta chains below, sequenced in a study of blood T cells in healthy people across ages. PCR was performed a second time for about 7 to 12 cycles using a sample-barcoded 5' primer and a J-beta primer mix. TCRdb processed the 5' RACE reads anew with MiXCR; each CDR3 protein has one entry. The sample lists 1.5 million or so distinct CDR3 sequences, about 40% occurring once. Input material: blood. These receptors originate from a woman between 18 and 30 years old in good health.

The V gene is TRBV27, the J gene TRBJ2-1; 10 bases align to TRBD2. Germline-derived CDR1 and CDR2 are MNHEY and SMNVEV (reference sequence). V trimming: 7 bases; J trimming: 7 bases; junction bases outside the gene matches: 10. CDR3 length: 15 residues. CDR3 region: CASTTGTSAVNEQFF. The CDR3 region has the DNA TGTGCCAGCACCACCGGGACTAGCGCCGTTAATGAGCAGTTCTTC.

There are many counts of this clonotype. This chain uses TRBV5-1 with TRBJ2-7, with TRBD2 matching 13 bases. V trimming: 7 bases; J trimming: 5 bases; junction bases outside the gene matches: 6. Germline CDR1 reads SGHRS; CDR2 reads YFSETQ. This CDR3 has 14 residues. CDR3 bases: TGCGCCAGCCGAGGGGGACTAGCGGGAAACGAGCAGTACTTC. Its translation is CASRGGLAGNEQYF.

The rearrangement joins TRBV6-6 to TRBJ1-5; weak D call: TRBD1 (5 bases). Trimming took off 7 bases at V and 5 bases at J, with 21 bases between the two ends. The length of the CDR3 is 16 residues. Looked up from germline, CDR1 is MNHNY and CDR2 is SVGAGI (reference sequence). The CDR3 DNA is TGTGCCAGCAATACGGGCGGCAGGGACGTCCATCAGCCCCAGCATTTT. It translates to CASNTGGRDVHQPQHF.

For this clonotype: A read error may account for a junction end that differs from germline. The chain employs TRBV29-1 and TRBJ2-1; 11 bases map to TRBD2. Looked up from germline, CDR1 is SQVTM and CDR2 is ANQGSEA. The length of the CDR3 is 17 residues. DNA for the CDR3: TGCAGCGGCCTAGCGGGAGGCGCACTAAGCTCCTACAATGAGCGGTACTTC. This sequence encodes CSGLAGGALSSYNERYF.

This clonotype was observed a few times. V is TRBV29-1 and J is TRBJ2-7; 8 bases match TRBD2. The germline V gene has CDR1 SQVTM and CDR2 ANQGSEA. V was pared by 5 bases and J by 6 bases, with 12 bases of the junction left unmatched. The CDR3 has 14 amino acids. This chain's CDR3 is CSVRGSGGSIEQYF. For the CDR3, the DNA is TGCAGCGTTCGCGGATCGGGGGGGTCCATCGAGCAGTACTTC.

This chain joins TRBV7-9 and TRBJ2-7, with 11 bases fitting TRBD2. Per the germline V gene, CDR1 is SEHNR and CDR2 is FQNEAQ (reference sequence). V trimming: 5 bases; J trimming: 2 bases; junction bases outside the gene matches: 8. The CDR3 is made up of 16 amino acids. CDR3 sequence: CASSLFPSGGTYEQYF. The CDR3 region has the DNA TGTGCCAGCAGCCTATTCCCTAGCGGGGGGACCTACGAGCAGTACTTC. Full variable domain (rest looked up from reference TRBV7-9 and TRBJ2-7): DTGVSQNPRHKITKRGQNVTFRCDPISEHNRLYWYRQTLGQGPEFLTYFQNEAQLEKSRLLSDRFSAERPKGSFSTLEIQRTEQGDSAMYLCASSLFPSGGTYEQYFGPGTRLTVT.

In regard to this clonotype: Compared with germline, one end of the junction differs, possibly owing to a read error. The chain uses TRBV10-3 and TRBJ2-2; D is perhaps TRBD2 (5 bases). Germline CDR1 and CDR2: ENHRY and SYGVKD. CDR3 length: 15 residues. The CDR3 nucleotides are TGTGCCATCAGTGAGGACGGGATTAACACCGGGAAGCTGTTTTTT. Encoded protein: CAISEDGINTGKLFF.

Worth noting for this clonotype: At one of its ends the junction is not consistent with the germline gene, which may arise from a read error. The J gene is TRBJ2-7, the V gene TRBV20-1, with D possibly TRBD1 on 5 matching bases. The germline V gene encodes CDR1 DFQATT and CDR2 SNEGSKA (reference sequence). The length of the CDR3 is 14 residues. CDR3 residues: CSARDRGKTYKQYF. The CDR3, as DNA: TGCAGTGCTAGAGATAGGGGAAAAACCTACAAGCAGTACTTC.

This clonotype was counted a few times. One base away lies a much larger clone, so this may be a sequencing read error. CDR3 amino acids: CASRGDFYEQYF. The CDR3 DNA sequence: TGTGCCAGCAGGGGGGACTTCTACGAGCAGTACTTC. J is TRBJ2-7 and V is TRBV2; perhaps TRBD2 as D (6 bases). From germline, CDR1 is SNHLY and CDR2 FYNNEI. The CDR3 runs to 12 residues. Trimming removed 6 bases at V and 3 bases at J, with 9 bases between. Using reference TRBV2 and TRBJ2-7 for the parts outside the CDR3, the full variable domain is EPEVTQTPSHQVTQMGQEVILRCVPISNHLYFYWYRQILGQKVEFLVSFYNNEISEKSEIFDDQFSVERPDGSNFTLKIRSTKLEDSAMYFCASRGDFYEQYFGPGTRLTVT.

This clonotype was observed a handful of times. The chain links TRBV7-2 to TRBJ2-3; no definite D call. V was pared by 5 bases and J by 1 base, with 13 bases between. Looked up from germline, CDR1 is SGHTA and CDR2 is FQGNSA. The CDR3 extends over 15 amino acids. The DNA of the CDR3 is TGTGCCAGCAGCAGGGCCCCATCTCGCACAGATACGCAGTATTTT. Protein: CASSRAPSRTDTQYF.

This clonotype occurred a few times. The chain has TRBV20-1 and TRBJ1-4; possible D gene TRBD1, 5 bases. There are 13 residues in the CDR3. Germline CDR1 is DFQATT and CDR2 is SNEGSKA (reference sequence). CDR3 sequence: CSGRDSGYEKLFF. CDR3 sequence (DNA): TGCAGCGGCCGGGACTCGGGGTATGAAAAACTGTTTTTT.

A single count supports this clonotype. This chain links TRBV27 with TRBJ1-2, with D possibly matching TRBD1 (6 bases). The length of the CDR3 is 17 residues. Germline assignment: CDR1 MNHEY and CDR2 SMNVEV (reference sequence). V gave up 6 bases and J gave up 8 bases, with 28 bases separating them. DNA of the CDR3: TGTGCCAGCAGCCAACTATACTCCGCCACAGGGCAAGGCGGCTACACCTTC. Translation: CASSQLYSATGQGGYTF.

This clonotype has a count of ten or more. The chain is built from TRBV20-1 and TRBJ2-3; possibly TRBD1 for D (6 bases). Germline values: CDR1 DFQATT, CDR2 SNEGSKA (reference sequence). The CDR3 contains 13 residues. CDR3 in amino acids: CSATRGGTDTQYF. CDR3 bases: TGCAGCGCAACCAGGGGTGGGACAGATACGCAGTATTTT.

Only a few counts were recorded for this clonotype. The chain joins TRBV11-2 to TRBJ2-6; 9 bases are shared with TRBD1. Per germline, CDR1 SGHAT and CDR2 FQNNGV. The ends lost 5 bases at V and 12 bases at J; junction bases unmatched: 5. The CDR3 runs 13 residues. The CDR3 DNA sequence: TGTGCCAGCAGCACACAGGGGGCTCCCGTCCTGACTTTC. Amino acids: CASSTQGAPVLTF.

The chain carries TRBV7-9 and TRBJ1-1; D gene unclear. Trimming removed 5 bases at V and 4 bases at J, with 14 bases between. Germline CDR1 and CDR2: SEHNR and FQNEAQ (reference sequence). The CDR3 loop spans 14 amino acids. CDR3 in amino acids: CASSANSGSTEAFF. The CDR3 DNA is TGTGCCAGCAGCGCGAACAGTGGGAGCACTGAAGCTTTCTTT.

This clonotype was counted a single time. The chain carries TRBV7-9 and TRBJ2-3; D gene uncertain. The CDR3 extends over 13 amino acids. V was shortened by 5 bases and J by 2 bases, with 8 bases between the two germline ends. Germline V lookup: CDR1 SEHNR, CDR2 FQNEAQ (reference sequence). The CDR3 here is CASSPSNTDTQYF. CDR3 sequence (DNA): TGTGCCAGCAGCCCCTCGAACACAGATACGCAGTATTTT.

This clonotype was found a few times. The gene calls are TRBV7-3 and TRBJ1-4; D is uncertain. Per germline, CDR1 SGHTA and CDR2 FQGTGA. Trimming pared 5 bases from V and 7 bases from J, leaving 17 bases between. The CDR3 sequence is 15 residues long. CDR3 protein: CASSPGGSSSEKLFF. CDR3 DNA sequence: TGTGCCAGCAGCCCCGGCGGCAGCTCGAGTGAAAAACTGTTTTTT.

This clonotype was counted a single time. The chain uses TRBV2 and TRBJ2-7; 11 positions match TRBD2. CDR1 and CDR2 (germline): SNHLY, FYNNEI. V shed 7 bases, J shed 0 bases, and the junction held 17 bases outside the gene matches. CDR3 length equals 19 residues. CDR3: CASKPTSLAGEMSSYEQYF. The CDR3 bases are TGTGCCAGCAAACCGACTTCACTAGCGGGAGAGATGAGCTCCTACGAGCAGTACTTC.

The CDR3 sequence is CASSLGLAPLTTYNEQFF. The DNA for the CDR3 is TGCGCCAGCAGCTTGGGACTAGCGCCTTTAACAACCTACAATGAGCAGTTCTTC. The chain couples TRBV5-1 to TRBJ2-1; the match to TRBD2 covers 8 bases. V dropped 0 bases and J dropped 2; count of bases not matched to a gene: 10. The CDR3 sequence is 18 residues long. Germline V gene sequence: CDR1 SGHRS, CDR2 YFSETQ.

This sequence joins TRBV5-5 and TRBJ1-2; no firm D call. The germline V gene encodes CDR1 SGHKS and CDR2 YYEKEE (reference sequence). The CDR3 loop spans 16 amino acids. Trimming removed 6 bases from V and 4 bases from J, with 22 bases in between. In nucleotides, the CDR3 is TGTGCCAGCACCCGACGCCCGGGCAACGACCCCTATGGCTACACCTTC. Translated: CASTRRPGNDPYGYTF.